These T cell receptor beta chains were read from a single sample in a study of control samples from healthy donors and cancer patients. Clones were sequenced by immunoSEQ multiplex PCR, and TCRdb holds only the in-frame ones, with some missing. The sample comprises 45,000 to 60,000 clones, around nine tenths of which are singletons, and under 0.95% rests with the top ten. The sequencing input was PBMCs. All receptors derive from a man aged 30 to 45 with colorectal cancer. Each CDR3 is given with its conserved first and last residue. The order of the fields is J gene, V gene, clone size, D gene, CDR3 DNA, CDR3 protein. A D gene is named only where the DNA matches it firmly. A clone size is listed for some rows: how often the clone was seen (once, few, many), or a class if it is expanded.

TRBJ2-1 TRBV5-4 NA TRBD1 TGTGCCAGCAGCCCCCCGCGAGGGGGCGTTAGCTCCTACAATGAGCAGTTCTTC CASSPPRGGVSSYNEQFF
TRBJ2-7 TRBV11-2 NA NA TGTGTCAGCAGCTCATCTTCCCCACAGAGTTGGGCTTTCTGGGAGCAGTACTTC CVSSSSSPQSWAFWEQYF
TRBJ2-7 TRBV5-1 NA NA TGCGCCAGCAGCCCTACAGGGTACGAGCAGTACTTC CASSPTGYEQYF
TRBJ1-2 TRBV7-2 NA TRBD1 TGTGCCAGCAGCCGTAGACAGGGCTATGGCTACACCTTC CASSRRQGYGYTF
TRBJ1-2 TRBV7-2 NA TRBD1 TGTGCCAGTAACAGTCGGGTCGGACAGGGGATTTTTCGTGGCTACACCTTC CASNSRVGQGIFRGYTF
TRBJ1-5 TRBV12-3/TRBV12-4 few NA TGTGCCAGCAGTCTTAATTTACAGCCCCAGCATTTT CASSLNLQPQHF
TRBJ1-5 TRBV6-5 NA TRBD1 TGTGCCAGCAGCAGGGGGCAGGGTCAGCCCCAGCATTTT CASSRGQGQPQHF
TRBJ1-4 TRBV20-1 NA NA TGCAGTGGTAGTAGCCCAACTAATGAAAAACTGTTTTTT CSGSSPTNEKLFF
TRBJ2-7 TRBV10-2 NA NA TGCGCCAGCAGAGAAGGGACGTTCTCCTACGAGCAGTACTTC CASREGTFSYEQYF
TRBJ2-2 TRBV25-1 NA NA TGTGCCAGCAGTGGGACACCAAATGGCAGCAACACCGGGGAGCTGTTTTTT CASSGTPNGSNTGELFF
TRBJ1-1 TRBV19 NA TRBD1 TGTGCCAGTAAAAATACGGGACAGCCGAACACTGAAGCTTTCTTT CASKNTGQPNTEAFF
TRBJ2-1 TRBV5-6 NA TRBD2 TGTGCCAGCAGCTCCGGGACTAGTGGCTACAATGAGCAGTTCTTC CASSSGTSGYNEQFF
TRBJ1-1 TRBV5-1 NA NA TGCGCCAGCAGCTCCCGACAGACGAACACTGAAGCTTTCTTT CASSSRQTNTEAFF
TRBJ1-1 TRBV5-4 NA NA TGTGCCAGCAGCTCCCCAGGGTCGGGGACTGAAGCTTTCTTT CASSSPGSGTEAFF
TRBJ1-2 TRBV6-2/TRBV6-3 NA TRBD1 TGTGCCAGCAGTACTGGACAGGGGGCGAACGGCTACACCTTC CASSTGQGANGYTF
TRBJ2-7 TRBV19 NA TRBD1 TGTGCCAGTAGCCTGGGGACAGCCAGGTACGAGCAGTACTTC CASSLGTARYEQYF
TRBJ2-2 TRBV9 NA NA TGTGCCAGCAGAACAGCTCCGAACACCGGGGAGCTGTTTTTT CASRTAPNTGELFF
TRBJ2-1 TRBV5-5 NA TRBD1 TGTGCCAGCGAGGTTTGGGACAGGGGTAATGAGCAGTTCTTC CASEVWDRGNEQFF
TRBJ1-5 TRBV30 NA NA TGTGCCTGGAGTGTCAGGGACGTTCAGCCCCAGCATTTT CAWSVRDVQPQHF
TRBJ1-1 TRBV10-2 NA NA TGCGCCAGCAGTGACAGGGTGACTGAAGCTTTCTTT CASSDRVTEAFF
TRBJ2-1 TRBV30 once NA TGTGCCTGGAGCAAGCAGGGCTATGAGCAGTTCTTC CAWSKQGYEQFF
TRBJ2-3 TRBV7-8 NA TRBD2 TGTGCCAGCAGCTTATTACTAGCGGGGCCCGGATCGACAGATACGCAGTATTTT CASSLLLAGPGSTDTQYF
TRBJ2-1 TRBV6-2/TRBV6-3 NA NA TGTGCCAGCAGTTTCACCCCCGATTATGAGCAGTTCTTC CASSFTPDYEQFF
TRBJ2-7 TRBV14 NA NA TGTGCCAGCAGCTCTCGACTACTTAGGGGAGAGGGGCAGTACTTC CASSSRLLRGEGQYF
TRBJ1-1 TRBV10-3 NA NA TGTGCCATCTCGGAGGGGAGAGGGACGTGGGACACTGAAGCTTTCTTT CAISEGRGTWDTEAFF
TRBJ2-1 TRBV6-6 NA NA TGTGCCAGCAGTTCCCCGGACGGACGGGAATTCTTC CASSSPDGREFF
TRBJ1-1 TRBV23-1 NA NA TGCGCCAGCAGTCTCACCGACAGAACGAACACTGAAGCTTTCTTT CASSLTDRTNTEAFF
TRBJ1-2 TRBV5-6 NA NA TGTGCCAGCAGCTTGGGGCAGGACGAACGCTATGGCTACACCTTC CASSLGQDERYGYTF
TRBJ2-7 TRBV3-1/TRBV3-2 NA NA TGTGCCAGCAACCCCCTGGAGTACTTC CASNPLEYF
TRBJ2-3 TRBV7-8 NA TRBD2 TGTGCCAGCAGCCTCGGGACTAGCGGGGGGGCTGGCACAGATACGCAGTATTTT CASSLGTSGGAGTDTQYF
TRBJ1-1 TRBV29-1 NA NA TGCAGCGTTCGCAGGATTAACACTGAAGCTTTCTTT CSVRRINTEAFF
TRBJ2-1 TRBV4-3 NA NA TGCGCCAGCAGCCAATTTATTGGCGGCAATGAGCAGTTCTTC CASSQFIGGNEQFF
TRBJ1-3 TRBV5-4 NA TRBD1 TGTGCCAGCAGCTTGGACAGGGGTGGGGGAAACACCATATATTTT CASSLDRGGGNTIYF
TRBJ1-6 TRBV6-5 NA TRBD1 TGTGCCAGCAGCCTACAGGGGACAGGACTTTCACCCCTCCACTTT CASSLQGTGLSPLHF
TRBJ1-4 TRBV4-3 NA NA TGCGCCAGCAGCCAAAACTACCCCCAGAGGGAAAAACTGTTTTTT CASSQNYPQREKLFF
TRBJ1-2 TRBV4-3 NA NA TGCGCCAGCAGCCAAGGTCGTCAGGGGATTAACTATGGCTACACCTTC CASSQGRQGINYGYTF
TRBJ2-1 TRBV6-2/TRBV6-3 once TRBD2 TGTGCCAGCAGTGCCCGACCTAGCGGGGGGGTTGGAGAGCAGTTCTTC CASSARPSGGVGEQFF
TRBJ2-2 TRBV6-2/TRBV6-3 NA NA TGTGCCAGCAGCCTTCAGTTGTATGACACCGGGGAGCTGTTTTTT CASSLQLYDTGELFF
TRBJ1-5 TRBV19 NA TRBD1 TGTGCCAGTAGTATAAGGGGGGGACAGGTGAGCAATCAGCCCCAGCATTTT CASSIRGGQVSNQPQHF
TRBJ1-3 TRBV13 NA NA TGTGCCAGCAGCTTAGACAGGGGAAACACCATATATTTT CASSLDRGNTIYF
TRBJ2-3 TRBV25-1 NA NA TGTGCCAGCTCCCCCCACTTCACAGATACGCAGTATTTT CASSPHFTDTQYF
TRBJ2-6 TRBV7-9 few NA TGTGCCAGCAGCCACCGGGCCTCCTCTGGGGCCAACGTCCTGACTTTC CASSHRASSGANVLTF